A single sample gave rise to the 9 T cell receptor beta chains below, sequenced in a study of T cell responses to AZD1222 COVID-19 vaccine. TCRdb keeps only in-frame clones here, not all; method: immunoSEQ multiplex PCR. Here the sample spans 110,000 or so clones, approximately 91% being singletons. The material was peripheral blood, obtained on day 0 of AZD1222 vaccination. All receptors come from an adult in good health.

Note on this clone: At one end the junction does not follow the germline gene, possibly because of a read error. The V call is TRBV19, the J call TRBJ1-4, with D possibly matching TRBD1 (5 bases). Germline CDR1 LNHDA, CDR2 SQIVND (reference sequence). The CDR3 runs 11 residues. The CDR3 region is CASSILGDLTF. The CDR3 DNA is TGTGCCAGTAGTATATTGGGGGACCTGACGTTT.

The CDR3, as DNA: TGTGCCAGTAGTATAGCAGGACAGGGGGCTCATCAGCCCCAGCATTTT. Translated: CASSIAGQGAHQPQHF. This chain links TRBV19 with TRBJ1-5; TRBD1 matches 11 bases. Germline CDR1 reads LNHDA; CDR2 reads SQIVND (reference sequence). Unmatched junction bases numbered 4, after V lost 1 base and J lost 5 bases. The CDR3 has 16 amino acids.

This chain links TRBV5-5 with TRBJ2-4, with D tentatively TRBD2 (5 bases). Germline values: CDR1 SGHKS, CDR2 YYEKEE (reference sequence). The CDR3 has 18 amino acids. Between the trimmed V and J ends, which lost 0 bases and 1 base, there was a span of 17 bases. The chain's CDR3 is CASSLAAAAWEAKNIQYF. CDR3 sequence (DNA): TGTGCCAGCAGCTTGGCCGCGGCAGCCTGGGAGGCCAAAAACATTCAGTACTTC.

This clone appeared a single time. The chain is built from TRBV28 and TRBJ2-6; 11 nucleotides match TRBD1. The V gene's germline CDR1 is MDHEN and CDR2 SYDVKM. The V and J ends lost 4 bases and 3 bases, in that order; junction bases with no gene match: 14. This CDR3 is built from 20 residues. In DNA form, the CDR3 reads TGTGCCAGCAGTTCCACTGGTCCGGGACAGGGGGTATATGGGGCCAACGTCCTGACTTTC. Amino acid sequence: CASSSTGPGQGVYGANVLTF.

The chain couples TRBV15 to TRBJ2-1; no definite D call. The V gene's germline CDR1 is LNHNV and CDR2 YYDKDF (reference sequence). The length of the CDR3 is 13 residues. The V and J ends lost 3 bases and 8 bases respectively, with 11 bases between them. The CDR3 loop reads CATSRNLGYEQFF. CDR3 DNA: TGTGCCACCAGCAGGAATCTAGGCTATGAGCAGTTCTTC.

The chain joins TRBV6-6 to TRBJ1-6, with no clear D. Germline V gene lookup returns CDR1 MNHNY and CDR2 SVGAGI (reference sequence). The V end lost 7 bases, the J end lost 8 bases, and 9 bases lay between the germline ends. The CDR3 length is 12 residues. The DNA for the CDR3 is TGTGCCAGCACCCTCGTTGATTCACCCCTCCACTTT. As protein: CASTLVDSPLHF.

This chain connects TRBV24-1 to TRBJ1-5; D remains ambiguous. The CDR3 is made up of 12 amino acids. Germline lookup yields CDR1 KGHDR and CDR2 SFDVKD. V dropped 10 bases and J dropped 2 bases, with 8 bases sitting between them. CDR3 DNA: TGTGCCACAAGCCAGGGCAATCAGCCCCAGCATTTT. Encoded protein: CATSQGNQPQHF.

This clone was observed once. V and J are TRBV9 and TRBJ1-4; the D gene is possibly TRBD1 (6 bases). This CDR3 is built from 16 residues. V was trimmed by 3 bases and J by 1 base, leaving 13 bases between them. Germline V gene lookup returns CDR1 SGDLS and CDR2 YYNGEE. The CDR3: CASSASDRLTNEKLFF. CDR3 nucleotides: TGTGCCAGCAGCGCCTCGGACAGACTAACTAATGAAAAACTGTTTTTT.

This chain uses TRBV15 with TRBJ1-5; no clear D gene. The CDR3 contains 15 residues. V lost 1 base and J 4 bases, leaving 11 bases between the germline ends. The germline V gene has CDR1 LNHNV and CDR2 YYDKDF (reference sequence). This CDR3 reads CATSRGRPNNQPQHF. DNA of the CDR3: TGTGCCACCAGCAGAGGCAGGCCCAATAATCAGCCCCAGCATTTT.